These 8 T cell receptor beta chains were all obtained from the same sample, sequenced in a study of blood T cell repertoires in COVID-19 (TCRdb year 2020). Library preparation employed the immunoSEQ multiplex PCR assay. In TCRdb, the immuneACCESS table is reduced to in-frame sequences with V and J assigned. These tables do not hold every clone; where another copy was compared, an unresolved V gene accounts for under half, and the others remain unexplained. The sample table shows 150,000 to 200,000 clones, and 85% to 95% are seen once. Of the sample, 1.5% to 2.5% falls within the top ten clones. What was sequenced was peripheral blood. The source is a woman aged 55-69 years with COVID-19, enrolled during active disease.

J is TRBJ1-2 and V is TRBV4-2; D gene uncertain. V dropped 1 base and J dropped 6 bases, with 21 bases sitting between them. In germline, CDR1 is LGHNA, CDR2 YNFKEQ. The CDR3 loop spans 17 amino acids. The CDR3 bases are TGTGCCAGCAGCCAAGCCTTACCACCGGGAGACGGGAATGGCTACACCTTC. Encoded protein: CASSQALPPGDGNGYTF.

The CDR3 bases are TGTGCCAGCAGCCATAAGCTTCATACGCAGTATTTT. It encodes CASSHKLHTQYF. This chain connects TRBV3-1 (or the pseudogene TRBV3-2) to TRBJ2-3; D unresolved. The germline V gene encodes CDR1 LGHDT and CDR2 YNNKEL (reference sequence). The CDR3 spans 12 residues. Trimming left V 3 bases short and J 7 bases short, with 8 bases between.

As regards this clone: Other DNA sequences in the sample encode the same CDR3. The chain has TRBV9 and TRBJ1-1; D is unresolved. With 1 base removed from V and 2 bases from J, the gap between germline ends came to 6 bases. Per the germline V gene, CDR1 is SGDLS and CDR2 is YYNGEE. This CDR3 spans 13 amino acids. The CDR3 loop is CASSVSGNTEAFF. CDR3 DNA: TGTGCCAGCAGCGTAAGTGGCAACACTGAAGCTTTCTTT.

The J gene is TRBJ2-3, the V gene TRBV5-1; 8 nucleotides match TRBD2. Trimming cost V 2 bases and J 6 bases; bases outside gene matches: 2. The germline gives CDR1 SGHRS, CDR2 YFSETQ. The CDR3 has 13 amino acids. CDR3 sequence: CASSFGGEDTQYF. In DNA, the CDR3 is TGCGCCAGCAGCTTCGGGGGGGAGGATACGCAGTATTTT.

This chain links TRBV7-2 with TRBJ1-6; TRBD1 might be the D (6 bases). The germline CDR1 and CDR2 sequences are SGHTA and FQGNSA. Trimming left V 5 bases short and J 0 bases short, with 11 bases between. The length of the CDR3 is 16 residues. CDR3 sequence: CASSRTASSYNSPLHF. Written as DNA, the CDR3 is TGTGCCAGCAGCAGGACAGCGAGCTCCTATAATTCACCCCTCCACTTT.

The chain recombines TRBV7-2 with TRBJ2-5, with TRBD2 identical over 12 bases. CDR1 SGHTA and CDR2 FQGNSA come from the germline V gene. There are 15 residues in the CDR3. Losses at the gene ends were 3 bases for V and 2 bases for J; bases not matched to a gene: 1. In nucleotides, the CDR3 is TGTGCCAGCAGCTTCGGACTAGCGGGACAAGAGACCCAGTACTTC. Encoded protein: CASSFGLAGQETQYF. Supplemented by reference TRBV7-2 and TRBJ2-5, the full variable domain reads GAGVSQSPSNKVTEKGKDVELRCDPISGHTALYWYRQSLGQGLEFLIYFQGNSAPDKSGLPSDRFSAERTGGSVSTLTIQRTQQEDSAVYLCASSFGLAGQETQYFGPGTRLLVL.

This chain's CDR3 is CASSRTGSNQPQHF. The CDR3 bases are TGTGCCAGCAGCCGGACAGGTAGCAATCAGCCCCAGCATTTT. The chain couples TRBV5-4 to TRBJ1-5; 7 positions match TRBD1. J gave up 0 bases and V 4 bases, and 1 base lay outside the gene matches. Germline CDR1 SGHNT, CDR2 YYREEE (reference sequence). The length of the CDR3 is 14 residues. Full variable domain (missing parts from reference TRBV5-4 and TRBJ1-5): ETGVTQSPTHLIKTRGQQVTLRCSSQSGHNTVSWYQQALGQGPQFIFQYYREEENGRGNFPPRFSGLQFPNYSSELNVNALELDDSALYLCASSRTGSNQPQHFGDGTRLSIL.

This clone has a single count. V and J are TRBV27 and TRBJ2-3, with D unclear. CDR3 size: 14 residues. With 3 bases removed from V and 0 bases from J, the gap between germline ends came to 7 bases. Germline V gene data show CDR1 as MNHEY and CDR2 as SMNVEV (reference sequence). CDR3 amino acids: CASSFYSSTDTQYF. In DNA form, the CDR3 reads TGTGCCAGCAGTTTTTATTCTAGCACAGATACGCAGTATTTT.